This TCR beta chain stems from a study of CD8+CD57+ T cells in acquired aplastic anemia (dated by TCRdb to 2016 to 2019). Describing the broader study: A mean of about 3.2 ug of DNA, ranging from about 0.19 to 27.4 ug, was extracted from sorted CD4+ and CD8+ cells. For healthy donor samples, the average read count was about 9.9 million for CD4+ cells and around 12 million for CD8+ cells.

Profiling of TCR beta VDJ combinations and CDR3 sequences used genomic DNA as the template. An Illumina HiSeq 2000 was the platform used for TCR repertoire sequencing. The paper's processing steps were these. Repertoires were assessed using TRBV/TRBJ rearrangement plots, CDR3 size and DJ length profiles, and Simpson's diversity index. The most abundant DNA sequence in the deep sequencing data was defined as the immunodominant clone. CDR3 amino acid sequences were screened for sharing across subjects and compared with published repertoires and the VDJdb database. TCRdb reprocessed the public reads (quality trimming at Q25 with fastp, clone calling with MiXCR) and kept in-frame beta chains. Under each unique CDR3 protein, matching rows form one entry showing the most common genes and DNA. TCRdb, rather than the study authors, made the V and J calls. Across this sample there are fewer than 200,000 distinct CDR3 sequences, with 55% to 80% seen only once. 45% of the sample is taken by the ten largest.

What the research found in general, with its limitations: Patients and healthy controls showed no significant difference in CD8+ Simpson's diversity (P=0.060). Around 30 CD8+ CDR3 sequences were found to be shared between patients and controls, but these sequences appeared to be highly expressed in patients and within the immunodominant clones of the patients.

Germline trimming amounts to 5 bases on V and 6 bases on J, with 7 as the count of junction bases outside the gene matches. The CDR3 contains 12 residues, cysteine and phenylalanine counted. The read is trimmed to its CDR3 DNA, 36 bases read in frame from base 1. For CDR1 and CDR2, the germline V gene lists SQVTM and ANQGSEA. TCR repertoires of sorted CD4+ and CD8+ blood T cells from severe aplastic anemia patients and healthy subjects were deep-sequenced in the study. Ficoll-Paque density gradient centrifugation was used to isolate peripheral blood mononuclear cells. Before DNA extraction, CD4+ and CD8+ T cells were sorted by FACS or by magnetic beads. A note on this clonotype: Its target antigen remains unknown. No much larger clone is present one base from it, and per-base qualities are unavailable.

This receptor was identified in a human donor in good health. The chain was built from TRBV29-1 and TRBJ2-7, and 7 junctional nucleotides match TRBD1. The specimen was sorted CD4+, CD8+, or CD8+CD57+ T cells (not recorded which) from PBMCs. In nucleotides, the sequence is TGCAGCGTTATCAGGGGGTCTGGCGAGCAGTACTTC. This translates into CSVIRGSGEQYF.